This TCR beta chain comes out of a study of T cell responses to AZD1222 COVID-19 vaccine. Findings and caveats of the study: Along spike, vaccine-associated CD4 TCRs were found throughout, with dominance at 160-218 and 743-854. Spike-specific TCR depth and breadth grew after two AZD1222 doses. Donors, mostly white British, included more females; clonal diversity was possibly underestimated.

V lost 7 bases, J lost 8 bases, and 19 bases lay in between. This CDR3 region has 14 residues. From germline, CDR1 is SGHRS and CDR2 YFSETQ. A note on this clone: No antigen is known for it.

The repertoire was sequenced with immunoSEQ multiplex PCR; TCRdb's copy has only in-frame clones and lacks some. The table has 70,000 to 95,000 clones, around nine tenths seen once. Analyses pooled second doses at about 4 or about 12 weeks. The chain links TRBV5-1 to TRBJ2-1; D perhaps matches TRBD2 (5 bases). This TCR derives from an adult who received the AZD1222 COVID-19 vaccine. The sequencing here drew on peripheral blood, taken 28 days after the second AZD1222 dose. CDR3 DNA: TGCGCCAGCGCAGCGGCTAGCACGGACCATGAGCAGTTCTTC. Translated, it gives CASAAASTDHEQFF.